Listed below are T cell receptor beta chains from one sample, sequenced in a study of T cell repertoires in cytomegalovirus infection. One entry per CDR3 protein results from TCRdb running MiXCR on the reads. This sample has about 76,000 distinct CDR3 sequences; around 3.4% occur once, and the top ten carry approximately 5%. Sequenced sample: PBMCs. These receptors all come from a human donor in good health (CMV status not recorded). Some clones in this sample may be carry-over from other donors' samples. Each CDR3 is given with its conserved first and last residue. The D gene is left open where the match is weak. Where a row states a size, it is once, few, many or the class of an expanded clone; other rows omit it.

.	many	TRBV2	TRBJ1-5	CASRGEGQPQHF	TGTGCCAGCAGGGGGGAGGGGCAGCCCCAGCATTTT
.	many	TRBV6-6	TRBJ1-5	CASSYSSVSNQPQHF	TGTGCCAGCAGTTACTCATCAGTAAGCAATCAGCCCCAGCATTTT
.	many	TRBV6-1	TRBJ1-4	CASTRTGPYNEKLFF	TGTGCCAGCACCAGGACGGGGCCCTATAATGAAAAACTGTTTTTT
TRBD1	many	TRBV7-3	TRBJ1-1	CASSSGTGAPRRAFF	TGTGCCAGCAGCTCAGGGACAGGGGCTCCGAGGAGAGCTTTCTTT
.	many	TRBV6-5	TRBJ1-3	CASSYSVGAGNTIYF	TGTGCCAGCAGTTACTCGGTGGGGGCTGGAAACACCATATATTTT
TRBD2	many	TRBV27	TRBJ2-3	CAGRGSTDTQYF	TGTGCCGGGCGGGGGAGCACAGATACGCAGTATTTT
.	many	TRBV27	TRBJ2-3	CASSFVGSPKDTQYF	TGTGCCAGCAGTTTCGTGGGGTCCCCCAAAGATACGCAGTATTTT
.	many	TRBV7-3	TRBJ1-1	CASSLRRINTEAFF	TGTGCCAGCAGCTTAAGACGGATCAACACTGAAGCTTTCTTT
.	many	TRBV5-7	TRBJ1-3	CASIGGQSTTGNTIYF	TGTGCCAGCATCGGGGGGCAGTCTACTACTGGAAACACCATATATTTT
.	many	TRBV28	TRBJ1-1	CASSLWMGRNTEAFF	TGTGCCAGCAGTTTGTGGATGGGTAGAAACACTGAAGCTTTCTTT
TRBD1	many	TRBV19	TRBJ2-2	CAIRTGNTGELFF	TGTGCCATCCGGACAGGAAACACCGGGGAGCTGTTTTTT
.	many	TRBV6-4	TRBJ2-3	CASSDIAGSTDTQYF	TGTGCCAGCAGTGACATAGCAGGAAGCACAGATACGCAGTATTTT
.	many	TRBV14	TRBJ2-7	CASSQARTEQYF	TGTGCCAGCAGCCAAGCTAGGACAGAGCAGTACTTC
TRBD1	many	TRBV20-1	TRBJ1-4	CSAFDTGGGEKLFF	TGCAGTGCGTTTGACACAGGGGGTGGTGAAAAACTGTTTTTT
.	many	TRBV12-3/TRBV12-4	TRBJ1-2	CASSLRQKAGGYTF	TGTGCCAGCAGTCTCAGACAAAAGGCGGGGGGCTACACCTTC
.	many	TRBV4-3	TRBJ1-3	CASSQEHGNTIYF	TGCGCCAGCAGCCAAGAACATGGAAACACCATATATTTT
.	many	TRBV12-3/TRBV12-4	TRBJ1-2	CASSLTGQGGYTF	TGTGCCAGCAGTTTAACCGGGCAGGGGGGCTACACCTTC
.	many	TRBV5-6	TRBJ1-4	CASSRAVSTNEKLFF	TGTGCCAGCAGTCGAGCGGTTTCAACTAATGAAAAACTGTTTTTT
TRBD1	many	TRBV4-3	TRBJ1-2	CASSQPGQDYGYTF	TGCGCCAGCAGCCAACCTGGACAGGACTATGGCTACACCTTC
TRBD1	many	TRBV6-1	TRBJ1-1	CASSSPGGRDRATEAFF	TGTGCCAGCAGCTCCCCCGGCGGGCGGGACAGGGCCACTGAAGCTTTCTTT
TRBD1	many	TRBV7-9	TRBJ2-2	CASINAGTDAGELFF	TGTGCCAGCATCAATGCCGGGACAGATGCCGGGGAGCTGTTTTTT
TRBD2	many	TRBV27	TRBJ2-3	CASSLGSGADTQYF	TGTGCCAGCAGCCTAGGGAGCGGGGCAGATACGCAGTATTTT
TRBD2	many	TRBV6-4	TRBJ2-3	CASSDGTSGDTQYF	TGTGCCAGCAGTGACGGGACTAGCGGGGATACGCAGTATTTT
.	.	TRBV7-2	TRBJ2-1	CASIPQRASRDNEQFF	TGTGCCAGCATACCACAAAGGGCTAGCCGAGACAATGAGCAGTTCTTC
.	many	TRBV7-6	TRBJ2-5	CASGGYQETQYF	TGTGCCAGCGGGGGGTACCAAGAGACCCAGTACTTC
.	many	TRBV10-3	TRBJ2-2	CAIPKLGNGELFF	TGTGCCATCCCCAAGCTAGGGAACGGGGAGCTGTTTTTT
TRBD1	many	TRBV28	TRBJ2-6	CASTPGQTSGANVLTF	TGTGCCAGCACCCCGGGACAGACCTCTGGGGCCAACGTCCTGACTTTC
TRBD2	many	TRBV7-2	TRBJ2-5	CASSLGSSGPRETQYF	TGTGCCAGCAGCTTAGGGAGTAGCGGGCCACGGGAGACCCAGTACTTC